Below, 27 T cell receptor beta chains from the same sample are listed, as sequenced in a study of CD8 T cells in Susac syndrome. With random hexamers, reverse transcription was performed on roughly 0.5 to 1 ug of RNA. TCRdb reprocessed the immunoSEQ multiplex PCR reads via MiXCR and lists one record per CDR3 protein. The sample lists 200,000 to 250,000 distinct CDR3 sequences, about 95% occurring once. Sequencing used CD4+ T cells from PBMCs. The receptors shown here come from a human donor with multiple sclerosis.

The V gene is TRBV29-1, the J gene TRBJ1-1, with 8 bases fitting TRBD1. The germline V gene encodes CDR1 SQVTM and CDR2 ANQGSEA. V lost 3 bases and J lost 10; bases outside the gene matches: 7. CDR3 length equals 12 residues. In nucleotides, the CDR3 is TGCAGCGTTGAGACAGGGGACGAAGGAGCTTTCTTT. Encoded protein: CSVETGDEGAFF. Full variable domain (missing parts from reference TRBV29-1 and TRBJ1-1): SAVISQKPSRDICQRGTSLTIQCQVDSQVTMMFWYRQQPGQSLTLIATANQGSEATYESGFVIDKFPISRPNLTFSTLTVSNMSPEDSSIYLCSVETGDEGAFFGQGTRLTVV.

This sequence joins TRBV19 and TRBJ2-2, with 8 nucleotides matching TRBD1. From germline, CDR1 is LNHDA and CDR2 SQIVND (reference sequence). The CDR3 consists of 16 residues. With V trimmed by 5 bases and J by 1 base, 6 bases remained unmatched. The CDR3 DNA reads TGTGCCAGTAGTCCTGGGGGGACAGGGAACACCGGGGAGCTGTTTTTT. This sequence encodes CASSPGGTGNTGELFF.

There are a few counts of this clonotype. This chain joins TRBV27 and TRBJ2-5; D is possibly TRBD2 (5 bases). Per the germline V gene, CDR1 is MNHEY and CDR2 is SMNVEV (reference sequence). V gave up 6 bases and J gave up 5 bases, with 13 bases separating them. The CDR3 consists of 13 residues. CDR3 in amino acids: CASSEGDGETQYF. CDR3 nucleotide sequence: TGTGCCAGCAGCGAGGGAGACGGGGAGACCCAGTACTTC.

In nucleotides, the CDR3 is TGTGCCAGCAAGTTGGCAGATACGCAGTATTTT. Translation: CASKLADTQYF. The chain employs TRBV27 and TRBJ2-3, with D unresolved. CDR1 and CDR2 from the germline V gene are MNHEY and SMNVEV (reference sequence). The CDR3 is 11 residues long. The ends were cut back, 7 bases at V and 4 bases at J, with 6 bases in the middle.

This chain uses TRBV5-4 with TRBJ2-7, with a weak D call TRBD2 (6 bases). The CDR3 runs 14 residues. CDR1 SGHNT and CDR2 YYREEE come from the germline V gene (reference sequence). V was clipped by 4 bases and J by 5 bases, with 16 bases between them. CDR3 sequence (DNA): TGTGCCAGCAGCCTGGACCAGGGCGGGGACGAGCAGTACTTC. Translation gives CASSLDQGGDEQYF. The entire variable domain, with the rest obtained from reference TRBV5-4 and TRBJ2-7, is as follows: ETGVTQSPTHLIKTRGQQVTLRCSSQSGHNTVSWYQQALGQGPQFIFQYYREEENGRGNFPPRFSGLQFPNYSSELNVNALELDDSALYLCASSLDQGGDEQYFGPGTRLTVT.

The chain has TRBV12-2 and TRBJ1-1. TRBV12-2 is deemed a pseudogene. The length of the CDR3 is 15 residues. The DNA for the CDR3 is TGTGCAAGTCGCTTAGGAAAATCCCTGAACACTGAAGCTTTCTTT. Encoded protein: CASRLGKSLNTEAFF.

The chain recombines TRBV2 with TRBJ2-1; D is uncertain. V was shortened by 0 bases and J by 9 bases, with 6 bases between the two germline ends. The CDR3 spans 12 residues. Germline assignment: CDR1 SNHLY and CDR2 FYNNEI. Here the CDR3 reads CASSEAELEQFF. The CDR3 coding sequence is TGTGCCAGCAGTGAAGCGGAACTTGAGCAGTTCTTC.

The chain is built from TRBV18 and TRBJ2-7; D call uncertain. The CDR3 runs to 11 residues. The germline V and J ends were trimmed by 6 bases and 6 bases, with 9 bases remaining between them. Germline CDR1 reads KGHSH; CDR2 reads LQKENI. The CDR3 reads CASSSAGEQYF. The CDR3 DNA reads as TGTGCCAGCTCCTCCGCAGGCGAGCAGTACTTC.

The V and J genes are TRBV4-1 and TRBJ1-1; perhaps TRBD1 as D (6 bases). Trimming shortened V by 2 bases and J by 4 bases, and 14 bases separated the two germline ends. This CDR3 contains 15 residues. Per the germline V gene, CDR1 is MGHRA and CDR2 is YSYEKL. The CDR3, as DNA: TGCGCCAGCAGCCAACGTGCAGGGGCGGTCACTGAAGCTTTCTTT. As protein: CASSQRAGAVTEAFF.

The V call is TRBV11-2, the J call TRBJ2-3; 7 positions agree with TRBD2. The CDR3 length is 16 residues. Germline assignment: CDR1 SGHAT and CDR2 FQNNGV. V trimming: 1 base; J trimming: 2 bases; junction bases outside the gene matches: 6. CDR3 coding DNA: TGTGCCAGCAGCTTAGTCTCGGGGGGAAACACAGATACGCAGTATTTT. Its protein is CASSLVSGGNTDTQYF.

The J gene is TRBJ2-5, the V gene TRBV29-1; 7 bases are a match to TRBD1. Germline V CDR1 and CDR2: SQVTM, ANQGSEA. The V and J ends lost 6 bases and 1 base, in that order; junction bases with no gene match: 5. This CDR3 comprises 13 residues. The CDR3 loop reads CSVRDRVQETQYF. CDR3 coding DNA: TGCAGCGTCCGTGACAGGGTCCAAGAGACCCAGTACTTC. The entire variable domain, with the rest obtained from reference TRBV29-1 and TRBJ2-5, is as follows: SAVISQKPSRDICQRGTSLTIQCQVDSQVTMMFWYRQQPGQSLTLIATANQGSEATYESGFVIDKFPISRPNLTFSTLTVSNMSPEDSSIYLCSVRDRVQETQYFGPGTRLLVL.

The chain recombines TRBV7-9 with TRBJ1-1; D is ambiguous. CDR1 and CDR2 from the germline V gene are SEHNR and FQNEAQ (reference sequence). The CDR3 is made up of 14 amino acids. Trimming removed 1 base from V and 1 base from J, with 7 bases in between. The CDR3 spells CASSLGSANTEAFF. In DNA, the CDR3 is TGTGCCAGCAGCTTAGGGTCGGCGAACACTGAAGCTTTCTTT.

The chain employs TRBV20-1 and TRBJ2-1, with D possibly being TRBD2 (5 bases). Deletions cut 2 bases from V and 2 bases from J, with 10 bases between. Germline-derived CDR1 and CDR2 are DFQATT and SNEGSKA (reference sequence). This CDR3 is built from 14 residues. The CDR3 bases are TGCAGTGCTAGATTAACGGGGACCTACAATGAGCAGTTCTTC. Its translation: CSARLTGTYNEQFF.

The chain carries TRBV12-3 or TRBV12-4 and TRBJ1-2; possibly TRBD1 for D (5 bases). Trimming removed 4 bases at V and 7 bases at J, with 22 bases between. The CDR3 runs 16 residues. CDR3 sequence (DNA): TGTGCCAGCAGTTCTTCCGGGACCTCGAAAACGCTTGGCTACACCTTC. As protein: CASSSSGTSKTLGYTF.

This rearrangement joins TRBV29-1 to TRBJ1-1, with 7 bases fitting TRBD1. The V segment lost 4 bases and the J segment 4 bases; nucleotides outside the gene matches: 6. The CDR3 runs to 13 residues. Germline lookup yields CDR1 SQVTM and CDR2 ANQGSEA. CDR3 in DNA: TGCAGCGTTGTACAGACAGGGCTCACTGAAGCTTTCTTT. Translation: CSVVQTGLTEAFF.

The chain has TRBV6-2 or TRBV6-3 and TRBJ1-2; D may be TRBD1 (5 bases). Trimming removed 7 bases at V and 0 bases at J, with 9 bases between. This CDR3 is built from 13 residues. Looked up from germline, CDR1 is MNHEY and CDR2 is SVGEGT. This chain's CDR3 is CASKGKSNYGYTF. DNA of the CDR3: TGTGCCAGCAAGGGGAAATCTAACTATGGCTACACCTTC.

V and J are TRBV29-1 and TRBJ2-5; the match to TRBD1 covers 8 bases. J was trimmed by 1 base and V by 7 bases; bases with no gene match: 2. Germline-derived CDR1 and CDR2 are SQVTM and ANQGSEA. The CDR3 length is 12 residues. The CDR3 nucleotides read TGCAGCGGTGGACAGGGCCAAGAGACCCAGTACTTC. The encoded protein is CSGGQGQETQYF.

The chain joins TRBV20-1 to TRBJ1-6, with 9 nucleotides matching TRBD1. This CDR3 spans 16 amino acids. The ends lost 0 bases at V and 9 bases at J; junction bases unmatched: 9. CDR1 and CDR2 from the germline V gene are DFQATT and SNEGSKA (reference sequence). The CDR3 DNA is TGCAGTGCTAGAGATGGGACAGGGCCTTGGGGTTCACCCCTCCACTTT. It is translated as CSARDGTGPWGSPLHF.

This rearrangement joins TRBV7-9 to TRBJ2-5; 14 nucleotides agree with TRBD2. V was clipped by 5 bases and J by 4 bases; unmatched bases: 6. This CDR3 is 16 amino acids long. CDR1 is SEHNR and CDR2 is FQNEAQ in the germline V gene (reference sequence). The DNA for the CDR3 is TGTGCCAGCAGCCCGGGGACTAGCGGGGGAACAGAGACCCAGTACTTC. Protein product: CASSPGTSGGTETQYF.

V is TRBV28 and J is TRBJ2-7; D is possibly TRBD1 (6 bases). The length of the CDR3 is 13 residues. Trimming left V 1 base short and J 7 bases short, with 11 bases between. The germline gives CDR1 MDHEN, CDR2 SYDVKM. CDR3 loop: CASSLSGVGEQYF. In DNA form, the CDR3 reads TGTGCCAGCAGTTTATCAGGGGTAGGGGAGCAGTACTTC.

V is TRBV7-8 and J is TRBJ1-1; D remains unclear. This CDR3 region has 12 residues. Germline V gene data show CDR1 as SGHVS and CDR2 as FQNEAQ. Trimming took 6 bases from V and 4 from J, leaving 9 bases between them. CDR3 nucleotides: TGTGCCAGCAGTTACCTTAGCACTGAAGCTTTCTTT. Its protein is CASSYLSTEAFF.

This sequence joins TRBV7-9 and TRBJ1-5; 8 bases fit TRBD1. The CDR3 extends over 13 amino acids. CDR1 and CDR2 (germline): SEHNR, FQNEAQ (reference sequence). Trimming cost V 5 bases and J 5 bases; bases outside gene matches: 2. The CDR3 DNA follows: TGTGCCAGCAGCATGGACAGGGATCAGCCCCAGCATTTT. It yields the protein CASSMDRDQPQHF.

This clonotype was picked up one time. This chain links TRBV5-1 with TRBJ2-7; no clear D. The V and J ends lost 0 bases and 4 bases respectively, with 8 bases between them. The CDR3 runs to 13 residues. CDR1 is SGHRS, CDR2 YFSETQ, per germline. The CDR3 region has the DNA TGCGCCAGCAGCTTGGACAGACGGTACGAGCAGTACTTC. It encodes CASSLDRRYEQYF.

The chain carries TRBV5-1 and TRBJ1-3; no firm D call. Looked up from germline, CDR1 is SGHRS and CDR2 is YFSETQ. CDR3 length equals 16 residues. Trimming left V 6 bases short and J 0 bases short, with 16 bases between. CDR3 nucleotides: TGCGCCAGCACCCCCTCCACGCGGGACTCTGGAAACACCATATATTTT. It is translated as CASTPSTRDSGNTIYF.

This sequence joins TRBV29-1 and TRBJ1-3; 7 nucleotides line up with TRBD1. Per germline, CDR1 SQVTM and CDR2 ANQGSEA. The trim removed 6 bases at V and 4 bases at J, leaving 3 bases unmatched. There are 12 residues in the CDR3. CDR3 region: CSVVTGGNTIYF. CDR3 bases: TGCAGCGTCGTGACAGGGGGAAACACCATATATTTT.

The V and J genes are TRBV29-1 and TRBJ2-5, with 7 bases aligning to TRBD1. Germline CDR1 and CDR2: SQVTM and ANQGSEA. The CDR3 is 12 residues long. V lost 4 bases to trimming and J lost 7 bases; unmatched junction nucleotides: 6. CDR3 coding DNA: TGCAGCGTTGCAGGACAGGAGGTGACCCAGTACTTC. Encoded protein: CSVAGQEVTQYF.

This clonotype was counted a few times. V gene TRBV29-1 combines with J gene TRBJ2-7, with D tentatively TRBD2 (5 bases). With 5 bases removed from V and 3 bases from J, the gap between germline ends came to 8 bases. The CDR3 sequence is 11 residues long. Germline CDR1 is SQVTM and CDR2 is ANQGSEA. The CDR3 sequence: CSVLGSYEQYF. In DNA form, the CDR3 reads TGCAGCGTTTTGGGGAGCTACGAGCAGTACTTC.